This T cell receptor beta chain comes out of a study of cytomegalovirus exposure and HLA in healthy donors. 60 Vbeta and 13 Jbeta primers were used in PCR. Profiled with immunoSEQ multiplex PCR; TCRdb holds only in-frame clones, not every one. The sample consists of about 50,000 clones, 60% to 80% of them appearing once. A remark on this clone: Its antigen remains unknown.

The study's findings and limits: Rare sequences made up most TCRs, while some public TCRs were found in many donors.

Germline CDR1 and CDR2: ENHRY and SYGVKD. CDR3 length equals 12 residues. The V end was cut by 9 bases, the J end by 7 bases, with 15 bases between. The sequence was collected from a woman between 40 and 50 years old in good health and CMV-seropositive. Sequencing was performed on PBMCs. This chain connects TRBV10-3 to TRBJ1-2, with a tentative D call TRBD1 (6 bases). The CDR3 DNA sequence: TGTGCCATGTCATCCGGGACATCTGGCTACACCTTC. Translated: CAMSSGTSGYTF.